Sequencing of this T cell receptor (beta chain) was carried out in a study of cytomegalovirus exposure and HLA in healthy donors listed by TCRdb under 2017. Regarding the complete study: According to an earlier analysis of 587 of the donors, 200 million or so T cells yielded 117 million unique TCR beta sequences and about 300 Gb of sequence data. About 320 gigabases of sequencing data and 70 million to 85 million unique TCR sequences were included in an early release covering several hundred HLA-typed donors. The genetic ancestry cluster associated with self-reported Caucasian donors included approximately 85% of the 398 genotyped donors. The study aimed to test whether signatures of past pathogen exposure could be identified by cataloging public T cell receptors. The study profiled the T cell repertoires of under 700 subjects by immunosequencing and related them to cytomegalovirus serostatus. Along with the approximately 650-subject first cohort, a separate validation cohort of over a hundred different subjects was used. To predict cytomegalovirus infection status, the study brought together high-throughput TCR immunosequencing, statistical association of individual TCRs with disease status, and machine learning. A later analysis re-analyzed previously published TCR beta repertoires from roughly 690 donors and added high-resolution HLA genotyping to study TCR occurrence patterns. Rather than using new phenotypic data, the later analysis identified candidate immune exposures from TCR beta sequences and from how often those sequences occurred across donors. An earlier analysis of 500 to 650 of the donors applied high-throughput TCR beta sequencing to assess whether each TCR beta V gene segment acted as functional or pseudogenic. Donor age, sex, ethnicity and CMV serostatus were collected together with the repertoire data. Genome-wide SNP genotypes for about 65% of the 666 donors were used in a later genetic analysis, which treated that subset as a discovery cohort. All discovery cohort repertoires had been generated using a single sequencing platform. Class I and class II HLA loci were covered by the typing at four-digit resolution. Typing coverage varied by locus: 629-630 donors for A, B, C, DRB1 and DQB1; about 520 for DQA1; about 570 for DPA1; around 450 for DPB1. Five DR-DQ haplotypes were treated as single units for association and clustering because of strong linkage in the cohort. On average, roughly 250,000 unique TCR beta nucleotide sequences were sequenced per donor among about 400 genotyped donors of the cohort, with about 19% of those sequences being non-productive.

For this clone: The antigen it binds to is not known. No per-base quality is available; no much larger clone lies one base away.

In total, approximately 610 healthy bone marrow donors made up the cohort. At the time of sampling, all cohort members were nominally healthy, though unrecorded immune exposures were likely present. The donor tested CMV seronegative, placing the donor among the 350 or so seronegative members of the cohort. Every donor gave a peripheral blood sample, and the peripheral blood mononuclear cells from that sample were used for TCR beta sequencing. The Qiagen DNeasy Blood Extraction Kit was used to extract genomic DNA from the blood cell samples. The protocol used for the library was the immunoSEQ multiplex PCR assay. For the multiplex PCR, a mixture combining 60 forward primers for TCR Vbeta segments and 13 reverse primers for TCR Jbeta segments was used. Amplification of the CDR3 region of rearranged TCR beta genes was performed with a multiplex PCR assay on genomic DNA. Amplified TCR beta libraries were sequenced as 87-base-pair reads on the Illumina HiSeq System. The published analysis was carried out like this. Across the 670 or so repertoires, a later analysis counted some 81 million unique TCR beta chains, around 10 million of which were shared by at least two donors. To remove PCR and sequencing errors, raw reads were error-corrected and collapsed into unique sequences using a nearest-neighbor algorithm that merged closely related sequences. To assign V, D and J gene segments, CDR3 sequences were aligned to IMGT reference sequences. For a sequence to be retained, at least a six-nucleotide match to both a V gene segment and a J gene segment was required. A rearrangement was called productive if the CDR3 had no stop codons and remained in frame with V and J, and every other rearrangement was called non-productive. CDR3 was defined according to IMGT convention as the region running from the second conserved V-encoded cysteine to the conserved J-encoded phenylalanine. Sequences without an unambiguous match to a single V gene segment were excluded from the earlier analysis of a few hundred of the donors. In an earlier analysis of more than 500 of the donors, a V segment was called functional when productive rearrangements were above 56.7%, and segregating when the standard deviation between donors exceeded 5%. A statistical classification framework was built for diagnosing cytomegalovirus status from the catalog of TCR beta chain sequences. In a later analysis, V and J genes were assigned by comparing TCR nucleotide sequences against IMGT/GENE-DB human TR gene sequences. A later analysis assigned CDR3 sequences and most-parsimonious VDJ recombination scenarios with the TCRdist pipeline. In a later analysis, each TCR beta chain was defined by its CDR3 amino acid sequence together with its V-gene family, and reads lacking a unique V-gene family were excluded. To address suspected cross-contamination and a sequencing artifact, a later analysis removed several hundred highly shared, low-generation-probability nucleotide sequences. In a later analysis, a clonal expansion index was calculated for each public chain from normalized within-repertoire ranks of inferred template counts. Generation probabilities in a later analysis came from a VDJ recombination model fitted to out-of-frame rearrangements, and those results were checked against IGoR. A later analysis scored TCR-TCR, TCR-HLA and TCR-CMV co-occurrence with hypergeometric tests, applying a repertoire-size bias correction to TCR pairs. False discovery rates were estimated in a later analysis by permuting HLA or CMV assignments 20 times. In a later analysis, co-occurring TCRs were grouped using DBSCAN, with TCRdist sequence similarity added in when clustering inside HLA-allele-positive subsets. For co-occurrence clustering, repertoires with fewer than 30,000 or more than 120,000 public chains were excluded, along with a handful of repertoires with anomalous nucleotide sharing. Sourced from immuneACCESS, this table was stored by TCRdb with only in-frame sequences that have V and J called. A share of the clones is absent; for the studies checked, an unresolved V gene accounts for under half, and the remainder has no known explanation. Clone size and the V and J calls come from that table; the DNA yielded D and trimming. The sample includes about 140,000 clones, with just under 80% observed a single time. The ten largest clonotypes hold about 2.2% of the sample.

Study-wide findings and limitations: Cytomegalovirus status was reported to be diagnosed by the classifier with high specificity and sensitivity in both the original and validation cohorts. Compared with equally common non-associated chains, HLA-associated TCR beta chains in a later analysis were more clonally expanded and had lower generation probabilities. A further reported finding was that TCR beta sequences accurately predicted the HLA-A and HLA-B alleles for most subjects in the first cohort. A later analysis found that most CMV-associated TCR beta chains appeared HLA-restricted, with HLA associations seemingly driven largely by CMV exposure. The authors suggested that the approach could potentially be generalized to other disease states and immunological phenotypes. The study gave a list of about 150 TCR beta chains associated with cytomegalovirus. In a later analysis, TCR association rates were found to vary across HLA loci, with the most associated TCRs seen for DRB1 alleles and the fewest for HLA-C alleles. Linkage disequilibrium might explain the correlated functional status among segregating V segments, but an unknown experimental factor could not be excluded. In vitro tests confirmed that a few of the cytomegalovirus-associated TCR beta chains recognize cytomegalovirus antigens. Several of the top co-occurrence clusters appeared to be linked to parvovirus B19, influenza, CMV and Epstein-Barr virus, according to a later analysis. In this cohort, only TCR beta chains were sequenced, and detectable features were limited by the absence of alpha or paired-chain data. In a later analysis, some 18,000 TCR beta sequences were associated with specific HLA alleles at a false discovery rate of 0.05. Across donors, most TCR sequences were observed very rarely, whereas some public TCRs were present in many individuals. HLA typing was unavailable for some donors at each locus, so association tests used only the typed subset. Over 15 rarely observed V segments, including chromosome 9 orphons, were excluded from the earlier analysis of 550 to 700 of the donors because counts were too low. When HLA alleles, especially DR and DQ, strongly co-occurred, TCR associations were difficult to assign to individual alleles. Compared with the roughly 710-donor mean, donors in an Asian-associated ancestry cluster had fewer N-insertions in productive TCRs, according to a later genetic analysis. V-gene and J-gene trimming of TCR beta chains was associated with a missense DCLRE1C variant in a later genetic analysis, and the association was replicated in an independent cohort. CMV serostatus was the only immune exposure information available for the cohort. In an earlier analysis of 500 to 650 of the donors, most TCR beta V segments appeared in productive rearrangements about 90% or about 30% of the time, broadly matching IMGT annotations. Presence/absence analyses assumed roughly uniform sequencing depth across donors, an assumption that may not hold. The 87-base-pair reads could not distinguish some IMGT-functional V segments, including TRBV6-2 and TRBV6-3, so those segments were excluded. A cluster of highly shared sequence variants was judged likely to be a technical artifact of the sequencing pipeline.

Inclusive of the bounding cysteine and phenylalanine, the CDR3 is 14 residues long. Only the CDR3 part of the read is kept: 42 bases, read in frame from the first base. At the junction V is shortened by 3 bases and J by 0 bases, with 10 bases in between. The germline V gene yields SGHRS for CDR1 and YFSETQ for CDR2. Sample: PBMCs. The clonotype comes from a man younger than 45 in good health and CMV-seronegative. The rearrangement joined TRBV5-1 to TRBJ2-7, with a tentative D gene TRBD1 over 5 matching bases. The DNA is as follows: TGCGCCAGCAGCTCGGACATAAACTCCTACGAGCAGTACTTC. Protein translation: CASSSDINSYEQYF.